The 10 T cell receptor beta chains in this list originate from one sample, sequenced in a study of human T cells and chemical hapten exposure. Time point here: pre-sensitization, week 0. The treatment is: therapeutic diphenylcyclopropenone sensitization with weekly scalp DPC. MiXCR, run by TCRdb on the RACE reads, gives a single entry per CDR3 protein. The sample records tens of thousands of distinct CDR3 sequences, about 10% being singletons. Sample: whole blood, taken in connection with sensitization to the hapten diphenylcyclopropenone (DPC). The receptors shown here come from a man aged 25 to 40 with alopecia areata. Some clones in this sample may be carry-over from other donors' samples.

The chain couples TRBV7-3 to TRBJ1-2; tentatively, D is TRBD1 (6 bases). The CDR3 contains 18 residues. V dropped 5 bases and J dropped 0 bases, with 22 bases sitting between them. Per germline, CDR1 SGHTA and CDR2 FQGTGA. Written as DNA, the CDR3 is TGTGCCAGCAGCACCCGACAGGCGTTTCCATTTCCTAACTATGGCTACACCTTC. Its translation: CASSTRQAFPFPNYGYTF. Full variable domain (missing parts from reference TRBV7-3 and TRBJ1-2): GAGVSQTPSNKVTEKGKYVELRCDPISGHTALYWYRQSLGQGPEFLIYFQGTGAADDSGLPNDRFFAVRPEGSVSTLKIQRTERGDSAVYLCASSTRQAFPFPNYGYTFGSGTRLTVV.

This clonotype was seen many times. The chain couples TRBV6-5 to TRBJ1-3; no clear D gene. This CDR3 region has 13 residues. Per germline, CDR1 MNHEY and CDR2 SVGAGI. Trimming left V 0 bases short and J 2 bases short, with 2 bases between. The CDR3, as DNA: TGTGCCAGCAGTTACTCAACTGGAAACACCATATATTTT. Translated, it gives CASSYSTGNTIYF.

This clonotype has a count of ten or more. The J gene is TRBJ2-5, the V gene TRBV5-1, with D unclear. Looked up from germline, CDR1 is SGHRS and CDR2 is YFSETQ. CDR3 length: 13 amino acids. The germline V and J ends were trimmed by 7 bases and 3 bases, with 13 bases remaining between them. The CDR3 DNA sequence: TGCGCCAGCCGTCCAGGAAGGGAAGAGACCCAGTACTTC. This sequence encodes CASRPGREETQYF.

There are many counts of this clonotype. The chain has TRBV7-9 and TRBJ2-3; 7 nucleotides line up with TRBD2. Trimming removed 4 bases from V and 2 bases from J; junction bases left unmatched: 12. CDR1 is SEHNR and CDR2 is FQNEAQ in the germline V gene (reference sequence). This CDR3 has 17 residues. DNA for the CDR3: TGTGCCAGCAGCTCCCCCCGCGGCGGGGGAATCACAGATACGCAGTATTTT. It is translated as CASSSPRGGGITDTQYF. Complete variable domain (other parts from reference TRBV7-9 and TRBJ2-3): DTGVSQNPRHKITKRGQNVTFRCDPISEHNRLYWYRQTLGQGPEFLTYFQNEAQLEKSRLLSDRFSAERPKGSFSTLEIQRTEQGDSAMYLCASSSPRGGGITDTQYFGPGTRLTVL.

This clonotype was counted many times. The chain has TRBV20-1 and TRBJ2-1; 8 nucleotides agree with TRBD2. Germline V CDR1 and CDR2: DFQATT, SNEGSKA (reference sequence). With 4 bases clipped from V and 2 bases from J, the junction kept 7 bases outside the gene matches. CDR3 length: 15 amino acids. The CDR3 loop is CSATSYGGAYNEQFF. The DNA of the CDR3 is TGCAGTGCTACCTCATACGGGGGGGCCTACAATGAGCAGTTCTTC.

This clonotype was seen repeatedly, ten times or more. The CDR3 spells CASSPTAGSGNTIYF. CDR3 nucleotide sequence: TGTGCCAGCAGCCCCACGGCAGGCTCTGGAAACACCATATATTTT. V is TRBV7-3 and J is TRBJ1-3; D gene uncertain. This CDR3 contains 15 residues. Germline values: CDR1 SGHTA, CDR2 FQGTGA. V dropped 5 bases and J dropped 0 bases, with 11 bases sitting between them. Full variable domain (missing parts from reference TRBV7-3 and TRBJ1-3): GAGVSQTPSNKVTEKGKYVELRCDPISGHTALYWYRQSLGQGPEFLIYFQGTGAADDSGLPNDRFFAVRPEGSVSTLKIQRTERGDSAVYLCASSPTAGSGNTIYFGEGSWLTVV.

This clonotype showed up many times. This chain uses TRBV7-9 with TRBJ2-2; D call uncertain. The ends were cut back, 2 bases at V and 4 bases at J, with 8 bases in the middle. Germline loops: CDR1 SEHNR, CDR2 FQNEAQ (reference sequence). CDR3 size: 14 residues. The CDR3: CASSLTVSTGELFF. The CDR3 coding sequence is TGTGCCAGCAGCTTAACAGTATCCACCGGGGAGCTGTTTTTT. The full variable domain, in which reference TRBV7-9 and TRBJ2-2 provide the parts outside the CDR3, is DTGVSQNPRHKITKRGQNVTFRCDPISEHNRLYWYRQTLGQGPEFLTYFQNEAQLEKSRLLSDRFSAERPKGSFSTLEIQRTEQGDSAMYLCASSLTVSTGELFFGEGSRLTVL.

This clonotype was seen many times. The CDR3 region has the DNA TGTGCCAGCAGCTTGAAGAGGGACAGCCGAACCGGGGAGCTGTTTTTT. It is translated as CASSLKRDSRTGELFF. The chain joins TRBV7-8 to TRBJ2-2; 7 bases agree with TRBD1. The CDR3 is 16 residues long. Losses at the gene ends were 3 bases for V and 5 bases for J; bases not matched to a gene: 9. Germline-derived CDR1 and CDR2 are SGHVS and FQNEAQ.

This clonotype was seen repeatedly, ten times or more. This sequence joins TRBV5-4 and TRBJ1-6, with D hard to call. V lost 2 bases and J 7 bases, leaving 13 bases between the germline ends. The CDR3 runs to 15 residues. In germline, CDR1 is SGHNT, CDR2 YYREEE (reference sequence). CDR3 amino acids: CASSLRVRGNSPLHF. CDR3 coding DNA: TGTGCCAGCAGCTTACGGGTACGAGGAAATTCACCCCTCCACTTT.

This clonotype has more than one count but fewer than ten. CDR3 sequence reads: CATSDWDTGELFF. The CDR3 DNA follows: TGTGCCACCAGTGATTGGGATACCGGGGAGCTGTTTTTT. V gene TRBV24-1 combines with J gene TRBJ2-2; D remains unclear. V lost 2 bases and J 5 bases, leaving 5 bases between the germline ends. Germline assignment: CDR1 KGHDR and CDR2 SFDVKD. CDR3 length: 13 amino acids.